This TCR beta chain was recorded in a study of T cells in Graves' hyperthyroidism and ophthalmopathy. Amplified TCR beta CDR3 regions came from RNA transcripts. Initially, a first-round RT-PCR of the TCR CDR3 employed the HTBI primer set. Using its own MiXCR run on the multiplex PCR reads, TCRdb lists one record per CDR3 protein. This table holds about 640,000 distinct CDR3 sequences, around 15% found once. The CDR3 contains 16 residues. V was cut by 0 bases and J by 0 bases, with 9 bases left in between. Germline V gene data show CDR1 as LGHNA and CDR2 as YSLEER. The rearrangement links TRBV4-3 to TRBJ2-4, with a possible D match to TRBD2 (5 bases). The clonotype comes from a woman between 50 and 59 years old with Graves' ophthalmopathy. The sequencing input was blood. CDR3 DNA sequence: TGCGCCAGCAGCCAAGATCGGGGTCAAGCCAAAAACATTCAGTACTTC. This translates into CASSQDRGQAKNIQYF.